A selection of T cell receptor beta chains follows, all from one sample in a study of beta chain features in type 1 diabetes. Sequencing used immunoSEQ multiplex PCR; TCRdb keeps in-frame clones, though not all of them. The table shows a few hundred thousand clones, with around 15% occurring only once. Sequenced sample: naive CD4+ T cells from blood. The receptors were gathered from a man between 25 and 39 years old with type 1 diabetes. The CDR3 runs from the conserved cysteine through the conserved F or W. A D gene is named only where the DNA matches it firmly. Some rows mark clone size as missing; the rest say once, few, many or name a class of expanded clone.

>TRBD1|TRBV7-2|.|TRBJ2-4
TGTGCCAGCAGCCCCCGACAGGGGAGCGCCAAAAACATTCAGTACTTC
CASSPRQGSAKNIQYF
>.|TRBV5-1|.|TRBJ2-6
TGCGCCAGCAGAAGAACAGGCAGCTCTGGGGCCAACGTCCTGACTTTC
CASRRTGSSGANVLTF
>.|TRBV19|.|TRBJ1-1
TGTGCCAGTCTGTGGAACACTGAAGCTTTCTTT
CASLWNTEAFF
>TRBD1|TRBV10-3|.|TRBJ1-1
TGTGCCATCAGGGGGGACAGGCTCACTGAAGCTTTCTTT
CAIRGDRLTEAFF
>.|TRBV28|few|TRBJ2-1
TGTGCCACCCGGGCGGAGCGGTACAATGAGCAGTTCTTC
CATRAERYNEQFF
>.|TRBV5-4|.|TRBJ2-3
TGTGCCAGCAGCTTGACAGGGCTTAGCACAGATACGCAGTATTTT
CASSLTGLSTDTQYF
>TRBD2|TRBV5-4|.|TRBJ2-3
TGTGCCAGCAGCTCGAAACAAGCGGGAGGCCACACAGATACGCAGTATTTT
CASSSKQAGGHTDTQYF
>TRBD2|TRBV7-2|few|TRBJ2-5
TGTGCCAGCAGCTCCTGGACTAGCGGGAGGGAGACCCAGTACTTC
CASSSWTSGRETQYF
>.|TRBV25-1|.|TRBJ1-1
TGTGCCAGCAGTGAGCCGAAATGGAGGGGTTCGGGAGCTTTCTTT
CASSEPKWRGSGAFF
>TRBD1|TRBV18|few|TRBJ2-7
TGTGCCAGCTCACCGCCCACAGGGGGCCCCGCGTCCGAGCAGTACTTC
CASSPPTGGPASEQYF
>TRBD1|TRBV9|.|TRBJ2-1
TGTGCCAGCAGCGCCTCGGGACAGGTCTACAATGAGCAGTTCTTC
CASSASGQVYNEQFF
>.|TRBV29-1|few|TRBJ1-1
TGCAGCGTTGGGGAAACAGGAGCTGAAGCTTTCTTT
CSVGETGAEAFF
>.|TRBV5-5|.|TRBJ2-4
TGTGCCAGCAGTTATGGGGGGGCGGCCAAAAACATTCAGTACTTC
CASSYGGAAKNIQYF
>TRBD2|TRBV5-1|.|TRBJ2-3
TGCGCCAGCAGCACCCGGACTAGCGGGAGCACGCAGTATTTT
CASSTRTSGSTQYF
>.|TRBV27|few|TRBJ2-7
TGTGCCAGCAGTTTGGACAGAGAGTACGAGCAGTACTTC
CASSLDREYEQYF
>TRBD1|TRBV5-4|.|TRBJ2-2
TGTGCCAGCAGCCCAGGGGGTCGAACCGGGGAGCTGTTTTTT
CASSPGGRTGELFF
>.|TRBV4-3|.|TRBJ2-2
TGCGCCAGCAGCCAGGCCTACAGGGGGGGAGACACCGGGGAGCTGTTTTTT
CASSQAYRGGDTGELFF
>.|TRBV7-2|few|TRBJ2-7
TGTGCCAGCAGCTTATCCACGGACGAGCAGTACTTC
CASSLSTDEQYF
>TRBD1|TRBV9|few|TRBJ2-1
TGTGCCAGCAGCGTGGGACAGGGAATATACAATGAGCAGTTCTTC
CASSVGQGIYNEQFF
>TRBD1|TRBV28|.|TRBJ2-5
TGTGCCACCACGACAGGGGGCGAAGAGACCCAGTACTTC
CATTTGGEETQYF
>TRBD2|TRBV4-3|.|TRBJ2-1
TGCGCCAGCAGCCAAGCCGTGAGCGGGAGGGCCGATGAGCAGTTCTTC
CASSQAVSGRADEQFF
>.|TRBV19|few|TRBJ2-5
TGTGCCAGTAAGGACAGCCTAACTAGGGAGACCCAGTACTTC
CASKDSLTRETQYF
>TRBD2|TRBV9|.|TRBJ2-2
TGTGCCAGCAGCCCCCGAGGTGCGGGAGATGTCGGGGAGCTGTTTTTT
CASSPRGAGDVGELFF